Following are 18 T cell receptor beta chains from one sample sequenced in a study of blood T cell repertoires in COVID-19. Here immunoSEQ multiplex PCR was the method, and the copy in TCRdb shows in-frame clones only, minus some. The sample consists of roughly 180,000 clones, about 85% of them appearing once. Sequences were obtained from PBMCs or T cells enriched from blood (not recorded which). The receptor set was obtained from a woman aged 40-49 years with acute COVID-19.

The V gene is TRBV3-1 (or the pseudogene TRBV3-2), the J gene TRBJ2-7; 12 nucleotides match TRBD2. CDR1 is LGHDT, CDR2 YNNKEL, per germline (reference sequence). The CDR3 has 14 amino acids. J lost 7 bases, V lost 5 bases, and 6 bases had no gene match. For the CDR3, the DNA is TGTGCCAGCAGCTCCCTAGCGGGAGGGCGGGAGCAGTACTTC. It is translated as CASSSLAGGREQYF.

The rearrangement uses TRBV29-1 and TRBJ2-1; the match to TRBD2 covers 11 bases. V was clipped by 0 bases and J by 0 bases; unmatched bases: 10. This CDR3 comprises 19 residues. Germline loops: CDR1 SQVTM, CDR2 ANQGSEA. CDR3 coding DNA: TGCAGCGTTGAAGATCGGAGCCTAGCGGGAGGTCCCTCCTACAATGAGCAGTTCTTC. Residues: CSVEDRSLAGGPSYNEQFF.

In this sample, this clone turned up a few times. The CDR3 region is CASSQDLAGVAGGYTF. DNA of the CDR3: TGCGCCAGCAGCCAAGATCTGGCAGGGGTTGCCGGTGGCTACACCTTC. This rearrangement joins TRBV4-1 to TRBJ1-2; perhaps TRBD1 as D (6 bases). The CDR3 has 16 amino acids. V gave up 0 bases and J gave up 7 bases, with 18 bases separating them. CDR1 is MGHRA and CDR2 is YSYEKL in the germline V gene.

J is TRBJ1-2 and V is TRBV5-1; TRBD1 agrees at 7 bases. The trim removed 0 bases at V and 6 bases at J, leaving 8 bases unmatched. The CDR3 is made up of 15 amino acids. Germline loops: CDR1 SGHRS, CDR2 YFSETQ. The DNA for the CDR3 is TGCGCCAGCAGCTTGGAAGGACAGGCTTTGGATGGCTACACCTTC. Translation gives CASSLEGQALDGYTF.

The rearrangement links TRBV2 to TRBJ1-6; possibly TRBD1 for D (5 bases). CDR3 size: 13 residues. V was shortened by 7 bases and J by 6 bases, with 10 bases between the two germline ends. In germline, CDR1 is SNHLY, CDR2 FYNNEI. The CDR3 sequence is CASKGQANSPLHF. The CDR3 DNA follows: TGTGCCAGCAAAGGACAAGCTAATTCACCCCTCCACTTT.

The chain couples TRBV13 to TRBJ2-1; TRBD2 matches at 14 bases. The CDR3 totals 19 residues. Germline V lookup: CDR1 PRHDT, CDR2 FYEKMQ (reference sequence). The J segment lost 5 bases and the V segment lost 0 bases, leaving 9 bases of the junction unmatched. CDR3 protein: CASSLGLIAGLAGDNEQFF. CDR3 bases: TGTGCCAGCAGCTTAGGCCTAATCGCGGGACTAGCGGGAGACAATGAGCAGTTCTTC.

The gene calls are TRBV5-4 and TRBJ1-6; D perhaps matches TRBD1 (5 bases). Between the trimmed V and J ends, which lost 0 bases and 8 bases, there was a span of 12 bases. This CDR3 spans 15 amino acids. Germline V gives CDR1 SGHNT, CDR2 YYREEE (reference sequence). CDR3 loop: CASSLEGLYDSPLHF. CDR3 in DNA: TGTGCCAGCAGCTTGGAGGGACTTTATGATTCACCCCTCCACTTT.

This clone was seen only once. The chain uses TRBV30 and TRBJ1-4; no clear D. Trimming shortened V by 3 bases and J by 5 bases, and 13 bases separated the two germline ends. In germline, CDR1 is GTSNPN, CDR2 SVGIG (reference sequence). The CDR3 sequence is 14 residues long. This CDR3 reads CAWRLAVSNEKLFF. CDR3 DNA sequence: TGTGCCTGGAGGCTGGCCGTTTCAAATGAAAAACTGTTTTTT.

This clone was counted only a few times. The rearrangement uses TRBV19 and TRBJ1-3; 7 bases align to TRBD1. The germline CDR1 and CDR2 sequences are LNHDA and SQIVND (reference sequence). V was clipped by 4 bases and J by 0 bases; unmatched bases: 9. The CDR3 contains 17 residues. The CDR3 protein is CASSSLGQPSSGNTIYF. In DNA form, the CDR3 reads TGTGCCAGTAGTAGTTTGGGACAGCCGAGCTCTGGAAACACCATATATTTT.

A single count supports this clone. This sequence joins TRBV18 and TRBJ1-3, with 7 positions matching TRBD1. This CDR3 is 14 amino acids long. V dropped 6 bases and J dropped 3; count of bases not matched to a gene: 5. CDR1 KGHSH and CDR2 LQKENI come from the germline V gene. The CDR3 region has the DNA TGTGCCAGCTCGGCGACAGGGTATGGAAACACCATATATTTT. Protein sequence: CASSATGYGNTIYF.

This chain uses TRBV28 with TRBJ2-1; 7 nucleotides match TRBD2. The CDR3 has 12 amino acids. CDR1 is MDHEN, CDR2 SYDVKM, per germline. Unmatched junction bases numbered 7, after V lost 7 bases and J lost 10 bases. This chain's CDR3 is CASTEALAEQFF. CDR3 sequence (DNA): TGTGCCAGCACCGAGGCACTAGCGGAGCAGTTCTTC.

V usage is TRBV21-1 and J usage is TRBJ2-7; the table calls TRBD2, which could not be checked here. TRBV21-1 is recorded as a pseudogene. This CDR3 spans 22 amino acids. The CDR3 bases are TGTGCCAGCAGCAAAATTTCGGTTAGAAGACTAGCGGGAGAATTCTACTCCTACGAGCAGTACGTC. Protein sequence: CASSKISVRRLAGEFYSYEQYV.

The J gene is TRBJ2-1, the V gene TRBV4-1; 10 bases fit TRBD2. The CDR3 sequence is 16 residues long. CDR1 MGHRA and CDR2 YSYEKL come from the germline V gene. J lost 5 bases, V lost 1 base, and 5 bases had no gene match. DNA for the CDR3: TGCGCCAGCAGCCAAGGAAGGCTAGCGGGAGACAATGAGCAGTTCTTC. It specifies CASSQGRLAGDNEQFF.

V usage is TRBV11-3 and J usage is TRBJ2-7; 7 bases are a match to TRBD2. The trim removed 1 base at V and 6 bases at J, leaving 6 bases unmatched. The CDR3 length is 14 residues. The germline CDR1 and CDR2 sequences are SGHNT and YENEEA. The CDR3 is CASSLGAGDGEQYF. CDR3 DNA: TGTGCCAGCAGCTTAGGCGCGGGAGATGGCGAGCAGTACTTC.

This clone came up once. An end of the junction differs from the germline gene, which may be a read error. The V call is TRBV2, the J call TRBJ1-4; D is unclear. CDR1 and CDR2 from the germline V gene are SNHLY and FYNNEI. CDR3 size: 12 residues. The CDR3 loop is CASRRTSEKLFF. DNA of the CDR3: TGTGCCAGCAGGCGGACTAGTGAAAAACTGTTTTTT.

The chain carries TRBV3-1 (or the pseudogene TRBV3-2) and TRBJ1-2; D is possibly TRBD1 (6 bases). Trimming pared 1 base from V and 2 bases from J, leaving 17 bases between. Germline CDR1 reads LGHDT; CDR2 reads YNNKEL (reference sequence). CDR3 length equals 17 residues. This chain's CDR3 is CASSQVAPRDTNYGYTF. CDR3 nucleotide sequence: TGTGCCAGCAGCCAAGTTGCGCCCCGGGACACCAACTATGGCTACACCTTC.

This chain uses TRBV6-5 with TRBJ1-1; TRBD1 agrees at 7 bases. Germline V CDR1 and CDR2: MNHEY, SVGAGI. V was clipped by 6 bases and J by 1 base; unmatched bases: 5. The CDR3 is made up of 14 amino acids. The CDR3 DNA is TGTGCCAGCAGACGACAGGGCCAGAACACTGAAGCTTTCTTT. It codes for CASRRQGQNTEAFF.

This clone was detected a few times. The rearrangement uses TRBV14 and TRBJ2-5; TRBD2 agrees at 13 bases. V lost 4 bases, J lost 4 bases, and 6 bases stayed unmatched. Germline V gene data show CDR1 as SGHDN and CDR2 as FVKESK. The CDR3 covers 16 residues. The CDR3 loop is CASSLRLAGGSETQYF. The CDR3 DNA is TGTGCCAGCAGCCTACGACTAGCGGGAGGATCAGAGACCCAGTACTTC.